This TCR beta chain was identified in a study of spatial heterogeneity in lung cancer. Whole-study context: TCR and UMI combinations that were unique each appeared, on average, more than ten times in raw reads.

Trimming at V came to 0 bases and at J to 3 bases, leaving 5 bases not matched to a gene. Germline V CDR1 and CDR2: LGHDT, YNNKEL (reference sequence). The CDR3 extends over 16 amino acids. Time point specified: sample taken at primary tumor resection. Tumor, nontumor lung or frozen PBMC supplied whole RNA that was sequenced unsorted. TCRdb analysed the 5' RACE reads with MiXCR anew, one entry per CDR3 protein. The sample holds roughly 25,000 distinct CDR3 sequences, about 4.5% seen once. The study's findings and limits: Relative to follow-up, resection was when ubiquitous expanded tumor TCRs appeared more in blood.

This clonotype showed up many times. Its specificity is not known. Sequenced here: PBMCs, sampled at surgery. The TCR comes from a male donor with early-stage non-small cell lung cancer. The V call is TRBV3-1, the J call TRBJ2-7; 10 bases align to TRBD2. CDR3 DNA sequence: TGTGCCAGCAGCCAAGATTTAGGGACTAGCGTCTACGAGCAGTACTTC. It yields the protein CASSQDLGTSVYEQYF.